Following are 19 T cell receptor beta chains from one sample sequenced in a study of blood T cell repertoires in COVID-19. Libraries were prepared by immunoSEQ multiplex PCR; TCRdb keeps only in-frame clonotypes and omits some of them. The repertoire holds 99,000 or so clones, with roughly 81% as singletons. The sequenced material came from peripheral blood. These receptor sequences come from a woman in her seventies with acute or convalescent COVID-19.

The rearrangement uses TRBV25-1 and TRBJ1-3; TRBD1 agrees at 9 bases. With V trimmed by 6 bases and J by 9 bases, 6 bases remained unmatched. This CDR3 comprises 13 residues. Germline V CDR1 and CDR2: MGHDK, SYGVNS. Here the CDR3 reads CASSEQGAGTIYF. CDR3 in DNA: TGTGCCAGCAGCGAACAGGGGGCAGGCACCATATATTTT.

The chain is built from TRBV9 and TRBJ2-2, with TRBD2 identical over 11 bases. Per the germline V gene, CDR1 is SGDLS and CDR2 is YYNGEE. V lost 4 bases and J lost 3; bases outside the gene matches: 8. The CDR3 spans 17 residues. CDR3 nucleotides: TGTGCCAGCAGCCCAACACTAGCGGGGGCCTACACCGGGGAGCTGTTTTTT. Protein product: CASSPTLAGAYTGELFF.

The chain is built from TRBV21-1 and TRBJ1-2; the DNA was not used to check the table's D call, TRBD1. TRBV21-1 is termed a pseudogene. This CDR3 contains 18 residues. For the CDR3, the DNA is TGTGCCAGCAGCAAAAGGGTACGGGACAGGGGCCCCTGTTCTGGCTACACCTTC. Its translation: CASSKRVRDRGPCSGYTF.

The rearrangement uses TRBV7-6 and TRBJ2-2, with 9 bases identical to TRBD1. Looked up from germline, CDR1 is SGHVS and CDR2 is FNYEAQ. The CDR3 runs to 14 residues. V was clipped by 4 bases and J by 4 bases; unmatched bases: 1. The CDR3 nucleotides are TGTGCCAGCAGCTCGGACAGGGGCACCGGGGAGCTGTTTTTT. Translating gives CASSSDRGTGELFF.

CDR3 residues: CASRRDPDYEQYF. The CDR3 nucleotides read TGTGCCAGCAGGCGGGACCCGGACTACGAGCAGTACTTC. J is TRBJ2-7 and V is TRBV6-5; tentatively, D is TRBD2 (6 bases). The V gene lost 6 bases and the J gene lost 3 bases, with 12 bases spanning the gap. CDR1 is MNHEY, CDR2 SVGAGI, per germline. CDR3 length: 13 residues.

This clone was found once. The chain has TRBV28 and TRBJ2-1; D might be TRBD2 (5 bases). Germline V gene sequence: CDR1 MDHEN, CDR2 SYDVKM. There are 15 residues in the CDR3. Trimming left V 2 bases short and J 9 bases short, with 17 bases between. CDR3 nucleotide sequence: TGTGCCAGCAGTTTAGTGGCTAGCCCCCTGGGTGAGCAGTTCTTC. This codes for CASSLVASPLGEQFF.

The chain joins TRBV2 to TRBJ1-6; possibly TRBD1 for D (6 bases). Germline V gene lookup returns CDR1 SNHLY and CDR2 FYNNEI. This CDR3 spans 15 amino acids. The ends were cut back, 1 base at V and 7 bases at J, with 11 bases in the middle. The CDR3 here is CASSEGGHRNSPLHF. The CDR3 coding sequence is TGTGCCAGCAGTGAAGGGGGGCACCGGAATTCACCCCTCCACTTT.

This clone was counted a few times. The CDR3 loop is CASSWEAGNGYTF. The CDR3 bases are TGTGCCAGCAGCTGGGAGGCAGGGAATGGCTACACCTTC. V gene TRBV5-5 combines with J gene TRBJ1-2; possible D gene TRBD1, 5 bases. Germline CDR1 reads SGHKS; CDR2 reads YYEKEE (reference sequence). Trimming stripped 3 bases from V and 6 bases from J, with 12 bases between. CDR3 length: 13 amino acids.

The chain couples TRBV19 to TRBJ2-5, with TRBD1 matching 8 bases. The length of the CDR3 is 15 residues. J was trimmed by 5 bases and V by 3 bases; bases with no gene match: 8. The germline CDR1 and CDR2 sequences are LNHDA and SQIVND (reference sequence). The CDR3 region is CASSIGQGSLETQYF. CDR3 bases: TGTGCCAGTAGTATCGGACAGGGCTCCTTGGAGACCCAGTACTTC.

V usage is TRBV6-5 and J usage is TRBJ2-2, with 8 bases that match TRBD2. This CDR3 has 15 amino acids. Trimming took 10 bases from V and 1 from J; bases not matched to a gene: 8. Germline V gene data show CDR1 as MNHEY and CDR2 as SVGAGI. The CDR3 coding sequence is TGTGCCACCCGACCCACTAGCGGGAACACCGGGGAGCTGTTTTTT. Translated, it gives CATRPTSGNTGELFF.

The genes are TRBV5-1 and TRBJ2-3; TRBD2 might be the D (5 bases). Trimming left V 0 bases short and J 4 bases short, with 6 bases between. Germline-derived CDR1 and CDR2 are SGHRS and YFSETQ. This CDR3 has 13 amino acids. In DNA, the CDR3 is TGCGCCAGCAGCTTGGCCGGGGCAGATACGCAGTATTTT. Protein sequence: CASSLAGADTQYF.

The chain carries TRBV28 and TRBJ1-5; 7 nucleotides match TRBD1. Germline CDR1 MDHEN, CDR2 SYDVKM. The CDR3 length is 14 residues. The ends lost 5 bases at V and 5 bases at J; junction bases unmatched: 6. The CDR3 bases are TGTGCCAGCAGTCCCCGACAGGGTGATCAGCCCCAGCATTTT. Amino acid sequence: CASSPRQGDQPQHF.

The rearrangement uses TRBV3-1 (or the pseudogene TRBV3-2) and TRBJ2-5; 8 bases agree with TRBD1. The germline gives CDR1 LGHDT, CDR2 YNNKEL (reference sequence). The CDR3 has 13 residues. With 6 bases clipped from V and 5 bases from J, the junction kept 5 bases outside the gene matches. The CDR3 DNA reads as TGTGCCAGCAGGCGACAGGGGTTGGAGACCCAGTACTTC. It translates to CASRRQGLETQYF.

The DNA of the CDR3 is TGTGCCAGCAGTTTGACAGGGGGCAACGAGCAGTACTTC. This gives the protein CASSLTGGNEQYF. This chain joins TRBV12-3 or TRBV12-4 and TRBJ2-7; 10 bases are a match to TRBD1. The length of the CDR3 is 13 residues. J lost 5 bases, V lost 3 bases, and 1 base had no gene match.

V and J are TRBV7-2 and TRBJ2-1; D remains ambiguous. The CDR3 spans 15 residues. Per the germline V gene, CDR1 is SGHTA and CDR2 is FQGNSA. V shed 2 bases and J shed 4 bases, with 12 bases lying between them. CDR3 DNA sequence: TGTGCCAGCAGCTTATACTTGCCTAGATACAATGAGCAGTTCTTC. It specifies CASSLYLPRYNEQFF. The full variable domain, rest sourced from reference TRBV7-2 and TRBJ2-1, is GAGVSQSPSNKVTEKGKDVELRCDPISGHTALYWYRQSLGQGLEFLIYFQGNSAPDKSGLPSDRFSAERTGGSVSTLTIQRTQQEDSAVYLCASSLYLPRYNEQFFGPGTRLTVL.

CDR3 sequence (DNA): TGCGCCAGCAGCTCCCGGACTAGCGCATCCTACAATGAGCAGTTCTTC. Translating gives CASSSRTSASYNEQFF. The chain has TRBV4-1 and TRBJ2-1; 9 bases are a match to TRBD2. The J segment lost 1 base and the V segment lost 5 bases, leaving 6 bases of the junction unmatched. In germline, CDR1 is MGHRA, CDR2 YSYEKL. The CDR3 extends over 16 amino acids.

The rearrangement uses TRBV19 and TRBJ1-5, with D perhaps TRBD1 (5 bases). The CDR3 covers 15 residues. Trimming left V 0 bases short and J 5 bases short, with 11 bases between. CDR1 and CDR2 (germline): LNHDA, SQIVND (reference sequence). CDR3 sequence (DNA): TGTGCCAGTAGTATAGATGGGGCTGGAGATCAGCCCCAGCATTTT. Amino acids: CASSIDGAGDQPQHF.

The V and J genes are TRBV7-2 and TRBJ1-6, with a weak D call TRBD1 (6 bases). The CDR3 has 13 residues. Germline CDR1 SGHTA, CDR2 FQGNSA. Trimming removed 2 bases from V and 11 bases from J, with 10 bases in between. In DNA, the CDR3 is TGTGCCAGCAGCTTAAACAGGGATCCACCCCTCCACTTT. It yields the protein CASSLNRDPPLHF.

The chain is built from TRBV3-1 (or the pseudogene TRBV3-2) and TRBJ1-5; D may be TRBD1 (5 bases). The V end was cut by 1 base, the J end by 5 bases, with 9 bases between. The CDR3 length is 14 residues. The germline V gene has CDR1 LGHDT and CDR2 YNNKEL (reference sequence). CDR3 in amino acids: CASSQGRGDQPQHF. The CDR3 DNA is TGTGCCAGCAGCCAAGGCCGGGGGGATCAGCCCCAGCATTTT.